Each of the 9 T cell receptor beta chains below was sequenced from the same sample in a study of blood T cell repertoires in COVID-19 (dated by TCRdb to the early 2020s). The library was prepared using the immunoSEQ multiplex PCR assay. The clones in this table, taken by TCRdb from immuneACCESS, are in-frame only. Not every clone is retained; where verified, under half of the shortfall comes from an unresolved V gene, and the cause of the rest is unknown. This sample is represented by tens of thousands of clones; roughly 84% of them were singletons. The top ten hold under 8% of the sample. Sequenced material: peripheral blood. These receptors came from a man aged 50 to 60 with active COVID-19.

The chain joins TRBV15 to TRBJ1-6; TRBD1 might be the D (6 bases). CDR3 length: 13 residues. Germline values: CDR1 LNHNV, CDR2 YYDKDF (reference sequence). Trimming pared 6 bases from V and 9 bases from J, leaving 12 bases between. DNA for the CDR3: TGTGCCACCAGAGGGGGTTCCATTTCACCCCTCCACTTT. This codes for CATRGGSISPLHF.

The genes are TRBV6-4 and TRBJ2-3, with 9 bases lining up with TRBD2. With 0 bases clipped from V and 2 bases from J, the junction kept 3 bases outside the gene matches. From germline, CDR1 is MRHNA and CDR2 SNTAGT. CDR3 size: 16 residues. The CDR3 region is CASSDSGGGATDTQYF. The CDR3, as DNA: TGTGCCAGCAGTGACTCCGGCGGGGGGGCCACAGATACGCAGTATTTT.

Only a few counts were recorded for this clone. The chain joins TRBV11-2 to TRBJ2-3; 11 nucleotides align to TRBD2. CDR1 and CDR2 (germline): SGHAT, FQNNGV. The CDR3 has 16 amino acids. The V segment lost 6 bases and the J segment 5 bases; nucleotides outside the gene matches: 10. CDR3 sequence reads: CASRPTLAGAGDTQYF. Here the CDR3 DNA reads TGTGCCAGCAGACCTACACTAGCGGGAGCAGGAGATACGCAGTATTTT.

CDR3 nucleotides: TGTGCCAGCAGATTAAGGACAGAGACTGAAGCTTTCTTT. Translation: CASRLRTETEAFF. V and J are TRBV6-5 and TRBJ1-1, with TRBD1 as a possible D gene (6 bases). The ends were cut back, 6 bases at V and 5 bases at J, with 13 bases in the middle. Germline V gives CDR1 MNHEY, CDR2 SVGAGI. The CDR3 sequence is 13 residues long.

The chain uses TRBV7-9 and TRBJ2-1; a possible D gene is TRBD2 (6 bases). The CDR3 is made up of 17 amino acids. With 5 bases removed from V and 1 base from J, the gap between germline ends came to 18 bases. Germline CDR1 reads SEHNR; CDR2 reads FQNEAQ (reference sequence). CDR3 DNA sequence: TGTGCCAGCAGCCCTCTAGAGGGAGCGGGTTCCTACAATGAGCAGTTCTTC. Translated: CASSPLEGAGSYNEQFF.

The CDR3 reads CASSSAATGIYGYTF. CDR3 sequence (DNA): TGTGCCAGCAGTTCGGCGGCCACGGGGATCTATGGCTACACCTTC. The chain employs TRBV28 and TRBJ1-2, with D unresolved. V lost 4 bases, J lost 4 bases, and 16 bases lay in between. Germline-derived CDR1 and CDR2 are MDHEN and SYDVKM. This CDR3 spans 15 amino acids.

The chain uses TRBV5-4 and TRBJ2-3, with D possibly TRBD1 on 6 matching bases. The CDR3 loop spans 13 amino acids. V was trimmed by 2 bases and J by 5 bases, leaving 9 bases between them. The germline V gene encodes CDR1 SGHNT and CDR2 YYREEE (reference sequence). CDR3 in DNA: TGTGCCAGCAGCTTCAAGGACAGAGATACGCAGTATTTT. It yields the protein CASSFKDRDTQYF.

The chain carries TRBV7-9 and TRBJ2-1, with TRBD1 as a possible D gene (5 bases). V shed 0 bases and J shed 5 bases, with 11 bases lying between them. This CDR3 spans 15 amino acids. Germline V gives CDR1 SEHNR, CDR2 FQNEAQ (reference sequence). CDR3 DNA: TGTGCCAGCAGCTTAGCGGAGACAGTTAACAATGAGCAGTTCTTC. Encoded protein: CASSLAETVNNEQFF.

This clone has only one observation. The CDR3 DNA reads as TGTGCCAGCAGTTGGGCTACCTACAATGAGCAGTTCTTC. It is translated as CASSWATYNEQFF. The gene calls are TRBV12-3 or TRBV12-4 and TRBJ2-1; D is undetermined. Trimming pared 4 bases from V and 2 bases from J, leaving 6 bases between. This CDR3 has 13 amino acids.